The 5 T cell receptor beta chains below come from one sample, sequenced in a study of control samples from healthy donors and cancer patients. The method was immunoSEQ multiplex PCR; TCRdb's version includes in-frame clones alone and lacks a portion of them. Counted here are some 14,000 clones, around 77% occurring once; the ten biggest clones make up about 15%. Sequencing was performed on formalin-fixed, paraffin-embedded tissue. The receptors derive from a female donor with lung cancer.

This rearrangement joins TRBV10-3 to TRBJ1-1, with D maybe TRBD1 (5 bases). The CDR3 totals 12 residues. The V end lost 2 bases, the J end lost 10 bases, and 11 bases lay between the germline ends. Germline V gene data show CDR1 as ENHRY and CDR2 as SYGVKD. The CDR3 sequence: CAISEMAGSAFF. The DNA of the CDR3 is TGTGCCATCAGTGAGATGGCAGGGTCAGCTTTCTTT.

The rearrangement links TRBV14 to TRBJ2-1, with TRBD2 matching 7 bases. Germline trimming cut 3 bases from V and 1 base from J; bases unmatched to any gene: 6. CDR3 length: 16 residues. Germline CDR1 reads SGHDN; CDR2 reads FVKESK. The CDR3 DNA reads TGTGCCAGCAGCCACCTACTAGCGAATTCCTACAATGAGCAGTTCTTC. It encodes CASSHLLANSYNEQFF.

The chain recombines TRBV29-1 with TRBJ2-5; a weak D match, TRBD1 (6 bases). Between the trimmed V and J ends, which lost 0 bases and 5 bases, there was a span of 16 bases. CDR1 SQVTM and CDR2 ANQGSEA come from the germline V gene. The CDR3 has 15 amino acids. CDR3 sequence (DNA): TGCAGCGTTGAAGATCCAGGGGTTTCCTGGGAGACCCAGTACTTC. This translates into CSVEDPGVSWETQYF. Full variable domain (rest looked up from reference TRBV29-1 and TRBJ2-5): SAVISQKPSRDICQRGTSLTIQCQVDSQVTMMFWYRQQPGQSLTLIATANQGSEATYESGFVIDKFPISRPNLTFSTLTVSNMSPEDSSIYLCSVEDPGVSWETQYFGPGTRLLVL.

The genes are TRBV7-6 and TRBJ2-5; D is unclear. The CDR3 contains 11 residues. Germline assignment: CDR1 SGHVS and CDR2 FNYEAQ. The V end was cut by 5 bases, the J end by 2 bases, with 3 bases between. The CDR3 protein is CASSRQETQYF. In nucleotides, the CDR3 is TGTGCCAGCAGCCGACAAGAGACCCAGTACTTC.

The genes are TRBV9 and TRBJ2-5; D not certain. Germline CDR1 is SGDLS and CDR2 is YYNGEE. V was cut by 1 base and J by 2 bases, with 6 bases left in between. The CDR3 has 13 amino acids. CDR3 sequence (DNA): TGTGCCAGCAGCGTATACGCTCAAGAGACCCAGTACTTC. Translation: CASSVYAQETQYF. Together with reference TRBV9 and TRBJ2-5, the CDR3 gives the full variable domain: DSGVTQTPKHLITATGQRVTLRCSPRSGDLSVYWYQQSLDQGLQFLIQYYNGEERAKGNILERFSAQQFPDLHSELNLSSLELGDSALYFCASSVYAQETQYFGPGTRLLVL.